The source of this TCR beta chain is a study of T-cell memory formation after mild COVID-19. Across the whole study: Largely donor-specific sequence clusters came from a couple of donors. Study conclusions and caveats: Clones that contracted from day 15 to 85 had balanced CD4/CD8; later expanders were CD4+ biased. Among CD4+ contracting clones, most were CM and EM, and CD8+ ones EMRA. Certain responding clones were present in pre-infection memory, suggesting participation of cross-reactive memory.

TCRdb reprocessed the 5' RACE reads with MiXCR, giving one entry per CDR3 protein. The sample has about 140,000 distinct CDR3 sequences, 15% to 20% seen once. This clonotype was recorded many times. Its antigen is currently unknown. This CDR3 has 15 residues. The V gene's germline CDR1 is SGHKS and CDR2 YYEKEE (reference sequence). Losses at the gene ends were 3 bases for V and 5 bases for J; bases not matched to a gene: 6. The chain combines TRBV5-5 with TRBJ2-1; 9 bases align to TRBD1. The sequence was obtained from an adult woman who had mild COVID-19 (a few samples of this study predate the infection). Cell type and time point are not known. What was sequenced was PBMCs or a T cell subset sorted from them (not recorded which). The DNA of the CDR3 is TGTGCCAGCAGCTGGGGGGGACAGGGCAACAATGAGCAGTTCTTC. Its translation is CASSWGGQGNNEQFF.